These 30 T cell receptor beta chains came from one sample sequenced in a study of blood T cell repertoires in COVID-19. The data were produced by immunoSEQ multiplex PCR, yet TCRdb's version contains in-frame clones alone and is incomplete. Of roughly 220,000 clones listed, roughly 85% were seen once; the top ten hold around 3%. Input material: peripheral blood. The receptors originated from a man in his fifties who had recovered from COVID-19.

V gene TRBV20-1 combines with J gene TRBJ1-1; D not certain. Trimming shortened V by 3 bases and J by 7 bases, and 9 bases separated the two germline ends. The germline CDR1 and CDR2 sequences are DFQATT and SNEGSKA (reference sequence). The CDR3 consists of 11 residues. The CDR3 region is CSASNQIEAFF. The CDR3 DNA reads as TGCAGTGCTAGTAATCAGATTGAAGCTTTCTTT.

This chain links TRBV3-1 (or the pseudogene TRBV3-2) with TRBJ2-3; TRBD2 matches at 14 bases. The junction had 8 bases not matched to a gene; V was cut back by 4 bases and J by 2 bases. This CDR3 has 18 residues. Germline V CDR1 and CDR2: LGHDT, YNNKEL (reference sequence). The CDR3 bases are TGTGCCAGCAGCCGCAAGGGACTAGCGGGAGTGGACACAGATACGCAGTATTTT. Its protein product is CASSRKGLAGVDTDTQYF.

The chain carries TRBV11-3 and TRBJ2-1; TRBD2 matches at 9 bases. Germline V gene lookup returns CDR1 SGHNT and CDR2 YENEEA. The ends lost 1 base at V and 7 bases at J; junction bases unmatched: 2. CDR3 length: 14 amino acids. Here the CDR3 reads CASSLGLAGNEQFF. In DNA, the CDR3 is TGTGCCAGCAGCTTAGGGCTAGCGGGAAATGAGCAGTTCTTC.

The chain carries TRBV4-2 and TRBJ2-3, with D uncertain. V was shortened by 1 base and J by 3 bases, with 11 bases between the two germline ends. The CDR3 has 15 amino acids. The V gene's germline CDR1 is LGHNA and CDR2 YNFKEQ. Here the CDR3 reads CASSQGILETDTQYF. For the CDR3, the DNA is TGTGCCAGCAGCCAAGGGATCCTAGAGACAGATACGCAGTATTTT.

The chain carries TRBV7-8 and TRBJ1-6; tentative D call: TRBD1 (5 bases). The CDR3 totals 14 residues. Germline-derived CDR1 and CDR2 are SGHVS and FQNEAQ. V lost 0 bases, J lost 10 bases, and 10 bases lay in between. The CDR3 spells CASSLARWGSPLHF. For the CDR3, the DNA is TGTGCCAGCAGCTTAGCGCGATGGGGCTCACCCCTCCACTTT.

The V gene is TRBV9, the J gene TRBJ2-1; weak D call: TRBD2 (7 bases). V dropped 4 bases and J dropped 8 bases, with 16 bases sitting between them. Germline assignment: CDR1 SGDLS and CDR2 YYNGEE. The CDR3 is 14 residues long. The CDR3 DNA sequence: TGTGCCAGCAGCCCAGGGGAGGGCCGCTATGAGCAGTTCTTC. Protein: CASSPGEGRYEQFF.

The chain recombines TRBV19 with TRBJ1-4, with D unresolved. Trimming took 0 bases from V and 4 from J, leaving 6 bases between them. The CDR3 length is 14 residues. Germline CDR1 LNHDA, CDR2 SQIVND (reference sequence). The DNA of the CDR3 is TGTGCCAGTAGTATAGATCGCAGTAATGAAAAACTGTTTTTT. Translation: CASSIDRSNEKLFF.

The gene calls are TRBV6-5 and TRBJ1-3, with D maybe TRBD1 (6 bases). The CDR3 covers 15 residues. Germline CDR1 and CDR2: MNHEY and SVGAGI. Trimming removed 6 bases from V and 4 bases from J, with 16 bases in between. The CDR3, as DNA: TGTGCCAGCAGAGATACAGGGTTTTCCGGAAACACCATATATTTT. It yields the protein CASRDTGFSGNTIYF.

This chain uses TRBV18 with TRBJ2-2; D is perhaps TRBD2 (5 bases). The CDR3 totals 14 residues. Trimming cost V 2 bases and J 4 bases, with 8 bases left between them. The germline CDR1 and CDR2 sequences are KGHSH and LQKENI. The CDR3 loop reads CASSPVGGTGELFF. The CDR3 DNA is TGTGCCAGCTCACCAGTCGGAGGCACCGGGGAGCTGTTTTTT.

This clone was recorded a few times. This chain uses TRBV12-5 with TRBJ1-1; the D is unclear. Germline CDR1 LGHNT, CDR2 FRNRAP. Trimming shortened V by 6 bases and J by 0 bases, and 8 bases separated the two germline ends. The CDR3 is made up of 13 amino acids. CDR3 residues: CASGQTLNTEAFF. Here the CDR3 DNA reads TGTGCTAGTGGCCAGACATTGAACACTGAAGCTTTCTTT.

This clone was detected once. The V and J genes are TRBV7-2 and TRBJ2-1; maybe TRBD1 (5 bases). V was shortened by 0 bases and J by 8 bases, with 11 bases between the two germline ends. The CDR3 sequence is 14 residues long. Germline V gives CDR1 SGHTA, CDR2 FQGNSA. CDR3 protein: CASSLATPRDEQFF. The CDR3 DNA is TGTGCCAGCAGCTTAGCGACCCCCAGGGATGAGCAGTTCTTC. Using reference TRBV7-2 and TRBJ2-1 for the parts outside the CDR3, the full variable domain is GAGVSQSPSNKVTEKGKDVELRCDPISGHTALYWYRQSLGQGLEFLIYFQGNSAPDKSGLPSDRFSAERTGGSVSTLTIQRTQQEDSAVYLCASSLATPRDEQFFGPGTRLTVL.

In DNA, the CDR3 is TGTGCCAGTAGTATAGGCGAAGCTAGCGGGAGAAAAAACATTCAGTACTTC. It is translated as CASSIGEASGRKNIQYF. The V and J genes are TRBV19 and TRBJ2-4; 10 bases are a match to TRBD2. Germline V gene lookup returns CDR1 LNHDA and CDR2 SQIVND (reference sequence). J gave up 4 bases and V 1 base, and 7 bases lay outside the gene matches. CDR3 length: 17 amino acids.

V and J are TRBV18 and TRBJ2-7, with 8 positions matching TRBD1. The germline gives CDR1 KGHSH, CDR2 LQKENI. The CDR3 is made up of 14 amino acids. The ends lost 8 bases at V and 6 bases at J; junction bases unmatched: 12. The CDR3 DNA is TGTGCCAGCCGGGTCAGTCAGGGGGCCGTCGAGCAGTACTTC. This codes for CASRVSQGAVEQYF.

The CDR3 spells CSVEGPSGNEQFF. The CDR3 DNA follows: TGCAGCGTTGAAGGGCCGTCGGGCAATGAGCAGTTCTTC. The V gene is TRBV29-1, the J gene TRBJ2-1, with no clear D. V was pared by 1 base and J by 6 bases, with 10 bases between. This CDR3 has 13 residues. Per germline, CDR1 SQVTM and CDR2 ANQGSEA.

The chain has TRBV5-1 and TRBJ2-5, with 7 bases lining up with TRBD1. CDR1 and CDR2 from the germline V gene are SGHRS and YFSETQ. CDR3 length: 15 residues. V was pared by 0 bases and J by 5 bases, with 7 bases of the junction left unmatched. CDR3 residues: CASSLEGGRGETQYF. The CDR3 nucleotides read TGCGCCAGCAGCTTGGAAGGCGGCAGGGGGGAGACCCAGTACTTC.

The rearrangement links TRBV20-1 to TRBJ1-6; 8 bases fit TRBD1. The germline V gene has CDR1 DFQATT and CDR2 SNEGSKA (reference sequence). Trimming removed 3 bases from V and 14 bases from J; junction bases left unmatched: 9. The CDR3 contains 13 residues. The CDR3 region has the DNA TGCAGTGCTAGTAGACAGGGGATTGGGACCCTCCACTTT. Translating gives CSASRQGIGTLHF.

The chain employs TRBV3-1 (or the pseudogene TRBV3-2) and TRBJ2-3, with 12 positions matching TRBD1. Germline V gives CDR1 LGHDT, CDR2 YNNKEL (reference sequence). V lost 7 bases and J lost 1; bases outside the gene matches: 12. The CDR3 contains 18 residues. In nucleotides, the CDR3 is TGTGCCAGCACCGCAGGGACAGGGGGCGGTTTAGGCACAGATACGCAGTATTTT. Translated, it gives CASTAGTGGGLGTDTQYF.

This chain links TRBV28 with TRBJ2-7; 9 nucleotides align to TRBD2. The V gene's germline CDR1 is MDHEN and CDR2 SYDVKM. Unmatched junction bases numbered 14, after V lost 7 bases and J lost 4 bases. This CDR3 contains 16 residues. The DNA of the CDR3 is TGTGCCAGCACCAAACCTCTTAGCGGGGGCGTTTACGAGCAGTACTTC. It encodes CASTKPLSGGVYEQYF.

The table lists this clone with a count of one. This chain joins TRBV28 and TRBJ2-1; TRBD2 might be the D (5 bases). With 11 bases removed from V and 7 bases from J, the gap between germline ends came to 15 bases. The CDR3 runs 12 residues. Germline V gene sequence: CDR1 MDHEN, CDR2 SYDVKM. DNA of the CDR3: TGTGCCGCCGAGACGAGGGTGAATGAGCAGTTCTTC. This translates into CAAETRVNEQFF.

CDR3 protein: CASSARGGVGTDTQYF. In DNA form, the CDR3 reads TGTGCCAGCAGCGCCCGGGGCGGGGTGGGCACAGATACGCAGTATTTT. The V call is TRBV7-6, the J call TRBJ2-3; tentatively, D is TRBD2 (6 bases). CDR1 SGHVS and CDR2 FNYEAQ come from the germline V gene. CDR3 length equals 16 residues. Trimming stripped 5 bases from V and 1 base from J, with 16 bases between.

The V and J genes are TRBV28 and TRBJ1-2, with TRBD1 matching 8 bases. With 8 bases clipped from V and 4 bases from J, the junction kept 9 bases outside the gene matches. The CDR3 sequence is 14 residues long. CDR1 and CDR2 from the germline V gene are MDHEN and SYDVKM. This chain's CDR3 is CASLGRGRFYGYTF. The CDR3, as DNA: TGTGCCAGCCTTGGCAGGGGGCGATTCTATGGCTACACCTTC.

The V gene is TRBV27, the J gene TRBJ1-3, with 9 bases lining up with TRBD1. The CDR3 length is 15 residues. V shed 5 bases, J shed 4 bases, and the junction held 6 bases outside the gene matches. Germline values: CDR1 MNHEY, CDR2 SMNVEV (reference sequence). CDR3 loop: CASSVTGGWGNTIYF. The CDR3 DNA is TGTGCCAGCAGTGTCACAGGGGGCTGGGGAAACACCATATATTTT.

V and J are TRBV19 and TRBJ2-7; TRBD1 agrees at 9 bases. This CDR3 spans 15 amino acids. CDR1 and CDR2 (germline): LNHDA, SQIVND (reference sequence). V trimming: 3 bases; J trimming: 6 bases; junction bases outside the gene matches: 9. CDR3 sequence: CASSIMTTGGGEQYF. CDR3 bases: TGTGCCAGTAGTATTATGACGACAGGGGGTGGCGAGCAGTACTTC.

CDR3 nucleotide sequence: TGTGCCAGCAGGAGACAGGGGTCCTACAATGAGCAGTTCTTC. It encodes CASRRQGSYNEQFF. The chain combines TRBV5-4 with TRBJ2-1, with 8 bases aligning to TRBD1. CDR1 SGHNT and CDR2 YYREEE come from the germline V gene (reference sequence). This CDR3 is 14 amino acids long. With V trimmed by 5 bases and J by 1 base, 2 bases remained unmatched.

The chain employs TRBV10-2 and TRBJ2-3; 8 bases are shared with TRBD2. This CDR3 contains 14 residues. The germline V gene encodes CDR1 WSHSY and CDR2 SAAADI. The junction had 6 bases not matched to a gene; V was cut back by 8 bases and J by 2 bases. This CDR3 is CASLTSGATDTQYF. The DNA of the CDR3 is TGCGCCAGCCTAACTAGCGGAGCCACAGATACGCAGTATTTT.

V and J are TRBV28 and TRBJ1-5; TRBD1 is a possible D gene (6 bases). This CDR3 has 13 amino acids. The germline gives CDR1 MDHEN, CDR2 SYDVKM. V was clipped by 7 bases and J by 7 bases, with 14 bases between them. CDR3 sequence: CASTGRGEQPQHF. CDR3 in DNA: TGTGCCAGCACGGGCAGGGGTGAACAGCCCCAGCATTTT.

This rearrangement joins TRBV4-1 to TRBJ2-3; 8 nucleotides align to TRBD2. This CDR3 region has 20 residues. Germline CDR1 and CDR2: MGHRA and YSYEKL. V was clipped by 1 base and J by 0 bases; unmatched bases: 15. The CDR3 DNA is TGCGCCAGCAGCCAAGCAATCTACCAGGTGGGGACTAGGAGCACAGATACGCAGTATTTT. Its translation: CASSQAIYQVGTRSTDTQYF.

The rearrangement joins TRBV19 to TRBJ1-5; TRBD1 is a possible D gene (5 bases). The ends were cut back, 7 bases at V and 6 bases at J, with 13 bases in the middle. The length of the CDR3 is 13 residues. In germline, CDR1 is LNHDA, CDR2 SQIVND (reference sequence). In nucleotides, the CDR3 is TGTGCCAGTAACTCTTACGGGGGTCAGCCCCAGCATTTT. This sequence encodes CASNSYGGQPQHF.

This clone occurred once. The V and J genes are TRBV18 and TRBJ2-7; 9 bases are shared with TRBD2. V lost 3 bases to trimming and J lost 4 bases; unmatched junction nucleotides: 4. The CDR3 length is 14 residues. CDR1 KGHSH and CDR2 LQKENI come from the germline V gene. The CDR3 bases are TGTGCCAGCTCACCCAGTAGCGGGAGTTACGAGCAGTACTTC. The encoded protein is CASSPSSGSYEQYF.

The J gene is TRBJ1-5, the V gene TRBV30; TRBD1 is a possible D gene (6 bases). Trimming took off 0 bases at V and 4 bases at J, with 10 bases between the two ends. The CDR3 contains 14 residues. Germline CDR1 GTSNPN, CDR2 SVGIG (reference sequence). The CDR3 protein is CAWSVGTQNQPQHF. CDR3 bases: TGTGCCTGGAGTGTAGGGACACAGAATCAGCCCCAGCATTTT.